The 29 T cell receptor beta chains below come from one sample, sequenced in a study of CD8 T cells in ankylosing spondylitis. Study-level results: What appeared characteristic of ankylosing spondylitis blood was a TCR beta motif of eight or nine highly homologous variants.

These receptors have no identified antigens. TCRdb called the 5' RACE reads again in MiXCR, with one record for every CDR3 protein. The sample lists about 450,000 distinct CDR3 sequences, roughly a quarter occurring once. Source material: blood, either unsorted or a sorted T cell fraction (not recorded which). The receptors stem from a male donor with ankylosing spondylitis.

The sample holds many counts of this clonotype. The V and J genes are TRBV11-3 and TRBJ2-1; TRBD1 is a possible D gene (6 bases). CDR1 and CDR2 from the germline V gene are SGHNT and YENEEA. The V end was cut by 1 base, the J end by 7 bases, with 11 bases between. The CDR3 runs 14 residues. The CDR3: CASSLGSQGNEQFF. The CDR3 DNA reads as TGTGCCAGCAGCTTAGGCTCCCAGGGGAATGAGCAGTTCTTC. Combining the CDR3 with reference TRBV11-3 and TRBJ2-1 gives the whole variable domain EAGVVQSPRYKIIEKKQPVAFWCNPISGHNTLYWYLQNLGQGPELLIRYENEEAVDDSQLPKDRFSAERLKGVDSTLKIQPAELGDSAVYLCASSLGSQGNEQFFGPGTRLTVL.

This clonotype was counted a few times. The chain joins TRBV5-5 to TRBJ1-4; D is undetermined. Per the germline V gene, CDR1 is SGHKS and CDR2 is YYEKEE (reference sequence). The V end lost 0 bases, the J end lost 8 bases, and 8 bases lay between the germline ends. There are 13 residues in the CDR3. The DNA of the CDR3 is TGTGCCAGCAGCTTGGCCCTCGAGGAAAAACTGTTTTTT. It encodes CASSLALEEKLFF.

The chain carries TRBV30 and TRBJ2-7, with a tentative D call TRBD1 (6 bases). The germline V and J ends were trimmed by 3 bases and 5 bases, with 11 bases remaining between them. The CDR3 spans 12 residues. The germline gives CDR1 GTSNPN, CDR2 SVGIG (reference sequence). The CDR3 reads CAWSRGIHEQYF. The CDR3 nucleotides read TGTGCCTGGAGCAGGGGTATTCACGAGCAGTACTTC. The whole variable domain, remainder taken from reference TRBV30 and TRBJ2-7, is SQTIHQWPATLVQPVGSPLSLECTVEGTSNPNLYWYRQAAGRGLQLLFYSVGIGQISSEVPQNLSASRPQDRQFILSSKKLLLSDSGFYLCAWSRGIHEQYFGPGTRLTVT.

The V gene is TRBV6-2 or TRBV6-3, the J gene TRBJ2-7; TRBD1 matches 11 bases. The CDR3 sequence is 18 residues long. Trimming at V came to 6 bases and at J to 0 bases, leaving 13 bases not matched to a gene. Germline V gene sequence: CDR1 MNHEY, CDR2 SVGEGT. CDR3 region: CASRTRDRGTIRSYEQYV. The CDR3 DNA reads TGTGCCAGCAGAACCCGGGACAGGGGGACCATCCGCTCCTACGAGCAGTACGTC.

This clonotype has a handful of counts. The rearrangement joins TRBV9 to TRBJ2-2, with D possibly being TRBD1 (7 bases). CDR1 and CDR2 from the germline V gene are SGDLS and YYNGEE. This CDR3 has 16 residues. V gave up 4 bases and J gave up 3 bases, with 16 bases separating them. CDR3 in amino acids: CASSLRQGGYTGELFF. CDR3 nucleotides: TGTGCCAGCAGCCTACGACAGGGAGGCTACACCGGGGAGCTGTTTTTT.

This clonotype showed up many times. The gene calls are TRBV7-2 and TRBJ2-2; D is ambiguous. The CDR3 extends over 14 amino acids. Trimming pared 3 bases from V and 4 bases from J, leaving 9 bases between. Germline CDR1 SGHTA, CDR2 FQGNSA. CDR3 residues: CASSFDGFTGELFF. CDR3 DNA: TGTGCCAGCAGCTTCGATGGTTTCACCGGGGAGCTGTTTTTT.

This CDR3 is CASDKTSGLSYNEQFF. CDR3 DNA sequence: TGTGCCAGCGACAAAACTAGCGGTCTCTCCTACAATGAGCAGTTCTTC. The chain uses TRBV7-8 and TRBJ2-1; 8 nucleotides agree with TRBD2. The length of the CDR3 is 16 residues. CDR1 and CDR2 (germline): SGHVS, FQNEAQ. The J segment lost 0 bases and the V segment lost 8 bases, leaving 9 bases of the junction unmatched.

This chain joins TRBV5-1 and TRBJ2-7; D is perhaps TRBD1 (5 bases). Germline lookup yields CDR1 SGHRS and CDR2 YFSETQ. V shed 2 bases and J shed 1 base, with 10 bases lying between them. The CDR3 runs 14 residues. CDR3 coding DNA: TGCGCCAGCAGCTTAGACAGTACGTCCTACGAGCAGTACTTC. As protein: CASSLDSTSYEQYF.

Written as DNA, the CDR3 is TGTGCCAGTAGTATCTCCAGGGAAGCAGGAAACACCATATATTTT. Its translation: CASSISREAGNTIYF. V and J are TRBV19 and TRBJ1-3; D perhaps matches TRBD1 (5 bases). Trimming stripped 3 bases from V and 4 bases from J, with 13 bases between. Germline values: CDR1 LNHDA, CDR2 SQIVND (reference sequence). The length of the CDR3 is 15 residues.

The chain combines TRBV7-2 with TRBJ2-5; 10 nucleotides line up with TRBD2. V shed 6 bases and J 7 bases; nucleotides not matched to a gene: 14. This CDR3 is built from 16 residues. Germline values: CDR1 SGHTA, CDR2 FQGNSA. For the CDR3, the DNA is TGTGCCAGCAGGGCACCTGGGACTAGCGTCCCAGGGACCCAGTACTTC. It specifies CASRAPGTSVPGTQYF.

This clonotype appeared a few times. The rearrangement links TRBV12-3 or TRBV12-4 to TRBJ2-2; D is uncertain. V lost 6 bases, J lost 1 base, and 9 bases lay in between. The CDR3 has 14 residues. The CDR3 loop reads CASRGRQNTGELFF. CDR3 nucleotide sequence: TGTGCCAGCAGAGGCAGGCAGAACACCGGGGAGCTGTTTTTT.

The rearrangement joins TRBV12-3 or TRBV12-4 to TRBJ1-5, with D possibly TRBD1 on 5 matching bases. The CDR3 has 13 amino acids. V lost 8 bases and J lost 5, with 13 bases in between. The chain's CDR3 is CASGAVTDQPQHF. CDR3 DNA sequence: TGTGCCAGCGGGGCAGTAACCGATCAGCCCCAGCATTTT.

The rearrangement uses TRBV9 and TRBJ2-3; 7 bases align to TRBD1. Looked up from germline, CDR1 is SGDLS and CDR2 is YYNGEE. The CDR3 runs 15 residues. V lost 0 bases to trimming and J lost 5 bases; unmatched junction nucleotides: 6. CDR3 residues: CASSVASRGKDTQYF. CDR3 DNA: TGTGCCAGCAGCGTAGCTTCCAGGGGGAAAGATACGCAGTATTTT.

This chain connects TRBV29-1 to TRBJ2-2; D unclear. The V gene's germline CDR1 is SQVTM and CDR2 ANQGSEA. V was pared by 1 base and J by 6 bases, with 15 bases between. CDR3 length equals 15 residues. CDR3 sequence reads: CSVEGGGRHAGELFF. The CDR3 coding sequence is TGCAGCGTTGAAGGAGGTGGCAGGCACGCCGGGGAGCTGTTTTTT.

In this sample, this clonotype turned up a few times. V gene TRBV29-1 combines with J gene TRBJ2-1, with 8 bases fitting TRBD1. Trimming cost V 7 bases and J 0 bases; bases outside gene matches: 11. The CDR3 length is 16 residues. Per the germline V gene, CDR1 is SQVTM and CDR2 is ANQGSEA. CDR3 in amino acids: CSDRGRTSSSYNEQFF. CDR3 coding DNA: TGCAGCGACAGGGGGAGGACGTCAAGCTCCTACAATGAGCAGTTCTTC.

The chain carries TRBV7-7 and TRBJ2-1; 10 nucleotides agree with TRBD2. The CDR3 has 14 amino acids. J lost 6 bases, V lost 4 bases, and 3 bases had no gene match. CDR1 and CDR2 from the germline V gene are SSHAT and FNYEAQ (reference sequence). Here the CDR3 reads CASSSLAGVNEQFF. CDR3 DNA sequence: TGTGCCAGCAGCTCTCTAGCGGGAGTCAATGAGCAGTTCTTC.

The V and J genes are TRBV7-2 and TRBJ2-3, with 8 bases fitting TRBD2. This CDR3 has 15 amino acids. V was clipped by 5 bases and J by 6 bases; unmatched bases: 10. From germline, CDR1 is SGHTA and CDR2 FQGNSA. The CDR3 DNA reads as TGTGCCAGCAGCCGTAGCGGGATGAGCTCGGATACGCAGTATTTT. Translating gives CASSRSGMSSDTQYF.

The chain is built from TRBV5-1 and TRBJ2-3; 7 bases align to TRBD2. This CDR3 has 14 residues. Germline lookup yields CDR1 SGHRS and CDR2 YFSETQ. Germline trimming cut 7 bases from V and 2 bases from J; bases unmatched to any gene: 7. CDR3 amino acids: CASSGGGPTDTQYF. The DNA of the CDR3 is TGCGCCAGCTCGGGGGGTGGACCCACAGATACGCAGTATTTT.

The J gene is TRBJ2-5, the V gene TRBV5-1; TRBD1 might be the D (7 bases). CDR1 is SGHRS and CDR2 is YFSETQ in the germline V gene. Trimming shortened V by 2 bases and J by 5 bases, and 25 bases separated the two germline ends. The CDR3 length is 18 residues. Written as DNA, the CDR3 is TGCGCCAGCAGCTTTACGACAGGGAGCGGGTGGGGCCATGAGACCCAGTACTTC. Amino acid sequence: CASSFTTGSGWGHETQYF. The whole variable domain, remainder taken from reference TRBV5-1 and TRBJ2-5, is KAGVTQTPRYLIKTRGQQVTLSCSPISGHRSVSWYQQTPGQGLQFLFEYFSETQRNKGNFPGRFSGRQFSNSRSEMNVSTLELGDSALYLCASSFTTGSGWGHETQYFGPGTRLLVL.

This clonotype was seen more than once but under ten times. V gene TRBV3-1 combines with J gene TRBJ1-4; TRBD1 agrees at 9 bases. The germline CDR1 and CDR2 sequences are LGHDT and YNNKEL (reference sequence). The trim removed 4 bases at V and 10 bases at J, leaving 4 bases unmatched. The length of the CDR3 is 13 residues. CDR3 protein: CASSLGQGRKLFF. In nucleotides, the CDR3 is TGTGCCAGCAGCCTCGGACAGGGGAGAAAACTGTTTTTT.

V usage is TRBV5-1 and J usage is TRBJ2-5, with TRBD1 identical over 8 bases. CDR1 SGHRS and CDR2 YFSETQ come from the germline V gene. The V segment lost 0 bases and the J segment 4 bases; nucleotides outside the gene matches: 5. This CDR3 is 15 amino acids long. CDR3 sequence (DNA): TGCGCCAGCAGCTTGGAGAGGACAGGGCTAGAGACCCAGTACTTC. Protein product: CASSLERTGLETQYF.

V and J are TRBV29-1 and TRBJ1-1, with D possibly being TRBD1 (6 bases). Trimming left V 1 base short and J 10 bases short, with 13 bases between. Germline V gene lookup returns CDR1 SQVTM and CDR2 ANQGSEA. The CDR3 extends over 12 amino acids. The CDR3 bases are TGCAGCGTTGAAGCACAGGGAGAGGTAGCTTTCTTT. Protein sequence: CSVEAQGEVAFF.

The chain joins TRBV7-9 to TRBJ2-1; 9 positions match TRBD1. With 3 bases clipped from V and 4 bases from J, the junction kept 7 bases outside the gene matches. The CDR3 loop spans 16 amino acids. Germline values: CDR1 SEHNR, CDR2 FQNEAQ (reference sequence). CDR3 DNA: TGTGCCAGCAGCTTTACCGCGGGGACAGGGTACAATGAGCAGTTCTTC. The encoded protein is CASSFTAGTGYNEQFF.

This rearrangement joins TRBV12-3 or TRBV12-4 to TRBJ2-3, with 7 nucleotides matching TRBD1. There are 14 residues in the CDR3. Losses at the gene ends were 8 bases for V and 1 base for J; bases not matched to a gene: 6. The CDR3 loop reads CASSSGQRTDTQYF. The CDR3 DNA reads as TGTGCCAGCTCCTCGGGACAGCGCACAGATACGCAGTATTTT.

The rearrangement joins TRBV20-1 to TRBJ2-1; weak D call: TRBD1 (8 bases). This CDR3 has 14 amino acids. V lost 5 bases to trimming and J lost 7 bases, with 18 bases between them. CDR1 is DFQATT and CDR2 is SNEGSKA in the germline V gene (reference sequence). The CDR3 protein is CSAHTGGGMNEQFF. CDR3 bases: TGCAGTGCTCATACAGGGGGGGGCATGAATGAGCAGTTCTTC.

This clonotype was counted between two and nine times. This chain links TRBV11-1 with TRBJ2-5; D unclear. The CDR3 covers 15 residues. Germline CDR1 reads SGHAT; CDR2 reads FQDESV (reference sequence). Trimming left V 2 bases short and J 1 base short, with 11 bases between. This CDR3 is CASSLTKTFQETQYF. DNA of the CDR3: TGTGCCAGCAGCTTAACTAAAACCTTCCAAGAGACCCAGTACTTC.

This clonotype showed up just a few times. The chain recombines TRBV25-1 with TRBJ2-2, with 7 bases matching TRBD1. Germline values: CDR1 MGHDK, CDR2 SYGVNS. This CDR3 contains 16 residues. V was pared by 3 bases and J by 0 bases, with 4 bases of the junction left unmatched. CDR3 amino acids: CASSDQGQTNTGELFF. CDR3 in DNA: TGTGCCAGCAGTGACCAGGGACAGACGAACACCGGGGAGCTGTTTTTT.

The sample holds a few counts of this clonotype. The V gene is TRBV4-2, the J gene TRBJ2-2, with a weak D call TRBD1 (5 bases). The V gene's germline CDR1 is LGHNA and CDR2 YNFKEQ. The CDR3 runs 14 residues. Trimming cost V 4 bases and J 1 base, with 7 bases left between them. CDR3 nucleotide sequence: TGTGCCAGCAGCCTCAGGGAGAACACCGGGGAGCTGTTTTTT. It translates to CASSLRENTGELFF.

The genes are TRBV29-1 and TRBJ2-5, with TRBD1 as a possible D gene (7 bases). CDR3 size: 13 residues. V dropped 4 bases and J dropped 1 base, with 10 bases sitting between them. The germline gives CDR1 SQVTM, CDR2 ANQGSEA. The CDR3 sequence: CSVVQGGQETQYF. The CDR3 DNA reads as TGCAGCGTTGTGCAGGGGGGCCAAGAGACCCAGTACTTC.